This T cell receptor beta chain was sequenced for a study of T cells after yellow fever vaccination (dated by TCRdb to between 2018 and 2021). About the full investigation: The SMART-Seq v4 Ultra Low Input RNA kit was used to prepare libraries from fractions with low cell numbers. Bulk TCR alpha and beta repertoires were sequenced longitudinally to track T-cell clones before and after primary and booster YFV17D yellow fever vaccination. Blood was drawn at multiple timepoints before and after primary and secondary immunization, with bulk PBMC replicates and cell subsets isolated. Two healthy male donors, one aged 18 to 29 and one aged 30 to 40 years, made up the cohort. The paper's findings and limits, for the study overall: Most clones expanded after primary vaccination were re-detected after the booster (almost 97% of CD4 and around 88% of CD8), suggesting broad memory maintenance. A small share of clonotypes was detected in both CD4 and CD8 compartments, with the overlap likely arising from convergent recombination. Computational filtering was required because FACS-sorted repertoires could contain abundant contaminating clonotypes from the bulk population. The secondary T-cell response was weaker than the primary response but faster, peaking on day 5 instead of day 15. Because only a couple of donors were included in the study, the extent to which the findings can be generalized is limited.

CDR1 MNHEY and CDR2 SMNVEV are derived from the germline V gene (reference sequence). From the cysteine through the phenylalanine, the CDR3 covers 13 amino acids. Of the read, only the CDR3 DNA is kept; its 39 bases are in frame from base 1. Trimming removed 6 bases from V and 8 bases from J; the gene matches leave 9 bases unexplained. Synthesis of TCR cDNA relied on 5'RACE template switching, a step that introduced a universal primer site along with unique molecular identifiers. Priming of cDNA synthesis was performed from both the TCR alpha and TCR beta constant segments. Library amplification involved two PCR steps, and the second step added sample barcodes and sequencing adapters. Sequencing of the libraries was done on either Illumina HiSeq 2500 (2x100 bp) or NovaSeq (2x150 bp). The original methods were these. MIGEC was used to demultiplex reads and collapse the reads into UMI consensus sequences, and MiXCR was used for V(D)J alignment. Vaccine-responding clonotypes were defined with edgeR using replicate PBMC samples, requiring FDR below 0.01 and a log2 fold change above 5 up to day 15. Each bulk clonotype was labeled CD4 or CD8 based on which sequenced repertoire, CD4 or CD8, contained the clonotype at higher abundance. TCRdb reworked the public reads: Q25 trimming with fastp, MiXCR clone assembly, productive beta chains retained. Every entry covers one CDR3 protein and lists the most common genes and DNA from its rows. V and J calls and clone size were set by TCRdb, not the authors. The sample table shows hundreds of thousands of distinct CDR3 sequences, and about 12% are seen once. Under 15% of the sample belongs to the ten largest clones.

A note on this clonotype: Its antigen is not yet known. Base qualities are missing; no much larger clone stands one base away.

The sample's treatment or condition label is to be understood as: live attenuated yellow fever vaccine strain. At every blood-draw timepoint, two biological replicates of bulk PBMCs were collected. A standard Ficoll-Paque protocol was used to isolate PBMCs from peripheral blood. RNA was extracted with TriZol from bulk PBMCs, CD4 and CD8 fractions, and dextramer-positive and dextramer-negative fractions. The material was PBMCs, obtained on the day of the yellow fever booster vaccination. The rearranged segments are TRBV27 and TRBJ1-2, with 7 bases matching TRBD1. The sequence was obtained from a man aged 25 to 40 who received the YFV17D yellow fever vaccine. Here is the DNA: TGTGCCAGCAGATCGACAGGGTCGGACGGCTACACCTTC. Its protein product is CASRSTGSDGYTF.